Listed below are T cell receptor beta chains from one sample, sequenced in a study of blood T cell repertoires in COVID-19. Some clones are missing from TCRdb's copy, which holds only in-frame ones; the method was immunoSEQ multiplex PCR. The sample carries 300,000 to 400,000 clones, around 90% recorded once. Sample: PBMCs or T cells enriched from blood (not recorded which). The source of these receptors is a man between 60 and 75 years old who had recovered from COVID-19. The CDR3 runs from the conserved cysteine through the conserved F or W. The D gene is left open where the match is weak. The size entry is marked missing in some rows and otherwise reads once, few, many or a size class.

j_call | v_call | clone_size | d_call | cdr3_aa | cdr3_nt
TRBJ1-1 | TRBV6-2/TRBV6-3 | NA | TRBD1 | CASSSLPSMDRAHEAFF | TGTGCCAGCAGTTCCCTACCTTCAATGGACAGGGCGCATGAAGCTTTCTTT
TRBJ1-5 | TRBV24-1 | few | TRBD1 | CATSDPRQGSNQPQHF | TGTGCCACCAGTGACCCCCGACAGGGTAGCAATCAGCCCCAGCATTTT
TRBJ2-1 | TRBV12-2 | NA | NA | CASSGRGRNEQFF | TGTGCAAGTAGCGGGAGAGGGAGGAATGAGCAGTTCTTC
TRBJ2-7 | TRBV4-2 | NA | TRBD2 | CASSQAIGGRTYEQYF | TGTGCCAGCAGCCAAGCCATTGGCGGGAGAACCTACGAGCAGTACTTC
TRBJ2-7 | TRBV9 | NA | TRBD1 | CASSEPPGQGGEQYF | TGTGCCAGCAGCGAACCACCGGGACAGGGTGGCGAGCAGTACTTC
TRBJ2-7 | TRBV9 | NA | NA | CASSYSGNPEEQYF | TGTGCCAGCAGTTACTCGGGAAATCCGGAGGAGCAGTACTTC
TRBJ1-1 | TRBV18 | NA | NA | CASSPQAIDAFF | TGTGCCAGCTCACCGCAAGCGATCGACGCTTTCTTT
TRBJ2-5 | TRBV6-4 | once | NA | CASSDSWGAQYF | TGTGCCAGCAGTGACTCGTGGGGGGCCCAGTACTTC
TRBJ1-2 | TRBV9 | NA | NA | CASSERSPGTDYGYTF | TGTGCCAGCAGCGAAAGGAGCCCGGGAACAGACTATGGCTACACCTTC
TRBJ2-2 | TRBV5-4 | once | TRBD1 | CASSQGQGYTGELFF | TGTGCCAGCAGCCAGGGACAGGGGTACACCGGGGAGCTGTTTTTT
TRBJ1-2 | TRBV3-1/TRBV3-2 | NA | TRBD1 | CASSPGDRGFYGYTF | TGTGCCAGCAGCCCAGGAGACAGGGGGTTCTATGGCTACACCTTC
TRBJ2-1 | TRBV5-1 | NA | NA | CASSFEANEQFF | TGCGCCAGCAGCTTCGAAGCGAATGAGCAGTTCTTC
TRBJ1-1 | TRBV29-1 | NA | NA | CSVDPSRGGGAFF | TGCAGCGTTGACCCAAGCCGAGGCGGAGGCGCTTTCTTT
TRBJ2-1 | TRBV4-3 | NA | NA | CASSQERDSYNEQFF | TGCGCCAGCAGCCAAGAGAGGGATTCCTACAATGAGCAGTTCTTC
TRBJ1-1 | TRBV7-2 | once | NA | CASSDLRGAGAKAEAFF | TGTGCCAGCAGCGACCTCAGGGGTGCGGGGGCGAAGGCTGAAGCTTTCTTT
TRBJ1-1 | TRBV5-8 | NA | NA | CASSFRILSTEAFF | TGTGCCAGCAGCTTTCGCATACTTTCCACTGAAGCTTTCTTT
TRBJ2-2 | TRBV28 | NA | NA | CASSGQMNTGELFF | TGTGCCAGCAGCGGACAGATGAACACCGGGGAGCTGTTTTTT
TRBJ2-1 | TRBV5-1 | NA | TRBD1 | CASSSGQGLYNEQFF | TGCGCCAGCAGCTCGGGACAGGGTCTCTACAATGAGCAGTTCTTC
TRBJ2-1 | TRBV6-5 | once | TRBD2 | CASSYQGGRGNEQFF | TGTGCCAGCAGTTATCAGGGCGGGAGAGGTAATGAGCAGTTCTTC
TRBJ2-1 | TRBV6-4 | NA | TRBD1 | CASSASSSGGLNNEQFF | TGTGCCAGCAGTGCCTCAAGCTCAGGGGGCTTGAACAATGAGCAGTTCTTC
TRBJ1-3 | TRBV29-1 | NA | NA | CSVVAGGNTIYF | TGCAGCGTTGTGGCGGGGGGAAACACCATATATTTT
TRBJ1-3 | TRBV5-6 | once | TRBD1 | CASSLGRTGILSGNTIYF | TGTGCCAGCAGCTTGGGTAGGACAGGGATCCTCTCTGGAAACACCATATATTTT
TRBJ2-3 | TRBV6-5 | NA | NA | CASSSPMRSTDTQYF | TGTGCCAGCAGTTCCCCTATGAGATCCACAGATACGCAGTATTTT
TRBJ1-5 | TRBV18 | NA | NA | CASSPNGLNQPQHF | TGTGCCAGCTCACCGAACGGACTCAATCAGCCCCAGCATTTT
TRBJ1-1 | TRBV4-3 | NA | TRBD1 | CASSQGTGTGEREAFF | TGCGCCAGCAGCCAAGGGACCGGGACAGGGGAACGTGAAGCTTTCTTT
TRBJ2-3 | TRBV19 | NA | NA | CASIDGGSTDTQYF | TGTGCCAGTATCGACGGAGGAAGCACAGATACGCAGTATTTT
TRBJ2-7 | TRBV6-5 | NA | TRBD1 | CASTSGQGIVEQYF | TGTGCCAGCACCTCGGGACAGGGCATCGTCGAGCAGTACTTC
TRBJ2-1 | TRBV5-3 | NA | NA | CARSLRGNEQFF | TGTGCCAGAAGCTTGAGGGGGAATGAGCAGTTCTTC
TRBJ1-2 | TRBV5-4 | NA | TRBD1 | CASSRQGAGYGYTF | TGTGCCAGCAGCCGACAGGGTGCGGGCTATGGCTACACCTTC
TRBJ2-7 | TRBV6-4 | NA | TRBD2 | CASICVGLAEKVYF | TGTGCCAGCATCTGTGTCGGACTAGCGGAGAAGGTGTACTTC
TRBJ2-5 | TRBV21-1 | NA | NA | CASSKGSLAGEETQYF | TGTGCCAGCAGCAAAGGAAGTCTAGCGGGAGAGGAGACCCAGTACTTC
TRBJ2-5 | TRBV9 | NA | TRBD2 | CASSVAGGRAGLETQYF | TGTGCCAGCAGCGTAGCCGGCGGGAGGGCCGGTCTTGAGACCCAGTACTTC
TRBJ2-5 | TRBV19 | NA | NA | CASSFRLGAVEETQYF | TGTGCCAGTAGTTTTCGGCTGGGGGCGGTGGAAGAGACCCAGTACTTC
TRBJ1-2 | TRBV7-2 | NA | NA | CASSLFPGQIPYGYTF | TGTGCCAGCAGCTTATTCCCGGGACAAATCCCCTATGGCTACACCTTC
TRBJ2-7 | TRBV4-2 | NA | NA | CASSQDAGEQYF | TGTGCCAGCAGCCAAGATGCGGGGGAGCAGTACTTC
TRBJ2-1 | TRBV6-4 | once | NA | CASPRQSYNEQFF | TGTGCCAGCCCGAGACAGTCCTACAATGAGCAGTTCTTC
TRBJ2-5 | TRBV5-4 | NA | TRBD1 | CASSSPTLTGRETQYF | TGTGCCAGCAGCTCTCCCACTCTGACAGGGCGGGAGACCCAGTACTTC
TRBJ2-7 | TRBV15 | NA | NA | CATSRGISGYEQYF | TGTGCCACCAGCAGAGGTATTAGCGGCTACGAGCAGTACTTC
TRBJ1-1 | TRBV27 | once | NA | CASSLSGLYMNTEAFF | TGTGCCAGCAGTTTATCGGGGCTCTATATGAACACTGAAGCTTTCTTT
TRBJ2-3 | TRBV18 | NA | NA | CASSPQGYPDTQYF | TGTGCCAGCTCACCCCAGGGGTATCCAGATACGCAGTATTTT
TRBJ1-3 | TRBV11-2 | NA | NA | CASSLTRRHTIYF | TGTGCCAGCAGCTTAACGAGGAGACACACCATATATTTT
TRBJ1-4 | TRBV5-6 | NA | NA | CASSLSPIRGQRTEKLFF | TGTGCCAGCAGCTTGAGCCCCATACGAGGACAGAGGACCGAAAAACTGTTTTTT
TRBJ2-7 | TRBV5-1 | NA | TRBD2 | CASSLVAGTYEQYF | TGCGCCAGCAGCTTGGTAGCGGGAACCTACGAGCAGTACTTC
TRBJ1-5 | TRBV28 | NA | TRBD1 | CASSLETGAQPQHF | TGTGCCAGCAGTTTAGAGACAGGGGCGCAGCCCCAGCATTTT
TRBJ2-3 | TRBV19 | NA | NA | CASSRGDTQYF | TGTGCCAGTAGCAGGGGAGATACGCAGTATTTT
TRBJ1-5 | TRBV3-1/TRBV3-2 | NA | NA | CASSQSGGGNQPQHF | TGTGCCAGCAGTCAGAGCGGCGGCGGCAATCAGCCCCAGCATTTT
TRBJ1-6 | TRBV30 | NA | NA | CAWSPSGNSPLHF | TGTGCCTGGAGTCCGTCGGGAAATTCACCCCTCCACTTT
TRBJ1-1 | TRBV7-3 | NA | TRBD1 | CASSPTGQGANTEAFF | TGTGCCAGCAGCCCAACCGGACAGGGGGCGAACACTGAAGCTTTCTTT